These T cell receptor beta chains were read from a single sample in a study of cytotoxic CD8 clonotypes in ibrutinib-treated CLL. TCRdb's copy holds only in-frame clones and misses some; the assay was immunoSEQ multiplex PCR. The data show fewer than 100,000 clones, 70% to 80% seen once. The sample in question was PBMCs, obtained after 12 months of ibrutinib treatment. The receptors shown here come from a human donor with chronic lymphocytic leukemia. Each CDR3 is given with its conserved first and last residue. Fields, in order: J gene, CDR3 length, D gene, clone size, V gene, CDR3 protein, CDR3 DNA. A D gene is named only where the DNA matches it firmly. Clone size is shown for a subset of rows, as once, few, many or a class of expanded clone.

J gene: TRBJ2-2
CDR3 length: 15
D gene: .
clone size: .
V gene: TRBV6-4
CDR3 protein: CASSEAPGAAGELFF
CDR3 DNA: TGTGCCAGCAGTGAGGCACCGGGGGCGGCCGGGGAGCTGTTTTTT

J gene: TRBJ2-5
CDR3 length: 14
D gene: .
clone size: .
V gene: TRBV5-4
CDR3 protein: CASSFGGAGETQYF
CDR3 DNA: TGTGCCAGCAGCTTCGGAGGGGCCGGGGAGACCCAGTACTTC

J gene: TRBJ1-1
CDR3 length: 14
D gene: .
clone size: .
V gene: TRBV7-2
CDR3 protein: CASSPYDRWSEAFF
CDR3 DNA: TGTGCCAGCAGCCCCTACGACAGGTGGAGTGAAGCTTTCTTT

J gene: TRBJ2-2
CDR3 length: 16
D gene: .
clone size: .
V gene: TRBV18
CDR3 protein: CASSPRRGQGTGELFF
CDR3 DNA: TGTGCCAGCTCACCACGCCGGGGGCAGGGGACCGGGGAGCTGTTTTTT

J gene: TRBJ1-4
CDR3 length: 13
D gene: .
clone size: .
V gene: TRBV7-2
CDR3 protein: CASSPREGEKLFF
CDR3 DNA: TGTGCCAGCAGCCCCAGGGAAGGGGAAAAACTGTTTTTT

J gene: TRBJ1-2
CDR3 length: 15
D gene: .
clone size: .
V gene: TRBV11-2
CDR3 protein: CASSLVGGSRYGYTF
CDR3 DNA: TGTGCCAGCAGCTTAGTGGGTGGCAGTCGCTATGGCTACACCTTC

J gene: TRBJ1-1
CDR3 length: 15
D gene: .
clone size: .
V gene: TRBV4-1
CDR3 protein: CASSQGFTGNTEAFF
CDR3 DNA: TGCGCCAGCAGCCAGGGCTTTACGGGGAACACTGAAGCTTTCTTT

J gene: TRBJ2-3
CDR3 length: 12
D gene: .
clone size: .
V gene: TRBV11-2
CDR3 protein: CASSLRADTQYF
CDR3 DNA: TGTGCCAGCAGCTTACGGGCAGATACGCAGTATTTT

J gene: TRBJ2-1
CDR3 length: 14
D gene: .
clone size: .
V gene: TRBV7-2
CDR3 protein: CASSLSGGPNEQFF
CDR3 DNA: TGTGCCAGCAGCTTAAGCGGAGGGCCCAATGAGCAGTTCTTC

J gene: TRBJ1-2
CDR3 length: 15
D gene: .
clone size: .
V gene: TRBV19
CDR3 protein: CASSSPWGSNYGYTF
CDR3 DNA: TGTGCCAGTAGTTCCCCCTGGGGATCTAACTATGGCTACACCTTC

J gene: TRBJ1-4
CDR3 length: 15
D gene: TRBD1
clone size: .
V gene: TRBV6-5
CDR3 protein: CASSTPGQSNEKLFF
CDR3 DNA: TGTGCCAGCAGTACCCCGGGACAGTCTAATGAAAAACTGTTTTTT

J gene: TRBJ2-5
CDR3 length: 14
D gene: .
clone size: once
V gene: TRBV7-7
CDR3 protein: CASSPSSGGETQYF
CDR3 DNA: TGTGCCAGCAGCCCAAGCTCTGGGGGGGAGACCCAGTACTTC

J gene: TRBJ2-5
CDR3 length: 14
D gene: .
clone size: .
V gene: TRBV5-1
CDR3 protein: CASRTGGPGETQYF
CDR3 DNA: TGCGCCAGCCGCACTGGCGGCCCTGGGGAGACCCAGTACTTC

J gene: TRBJ2-1
CDR3 length: 14
D gene: .
clone size: few
V gene: TRBV18
CDR3 protein: CASSRAGLGNEQFF
CDR3 DNA: TGTGCCAGCTCACGGGCAGGTCTGGGCAATGAGCAGTTCTTC

J gene: TRBJ1-5
CDR3 length: 17
D gene: TRBD1
clone size: .
V gene: TRBV28
CDR3 protein: CASTPGQGVDSNQPQHF
CDR3 DNA: TGTGCCAGCACGCCGGGACAGGGGGTCGATAGCAATCAGCCCCAGCATTTT

J gene: TRBJ1-5
CDR3 length: 14
D gene: .
clone size: .
V gene: TRBV28
CDR3 protein: CASSLGSSNQPQHF
CDR3 DNA: TGTGCCAGCAGTTTAGGGTCTAGCAATCAGCCCCAGCATTTT

J gene: TRBJ2-2
CDR3 length: 18
D gene: .
clone size: .
V gene: TRBV11-2
CDR3 protein: CASSLDTLSGRATGELFF
CDR3 DNA: TGTGCCAGCAGCTTAGATACTTTGAGCGGGCGGGCCACCGGGGAGCTGTTTTTT

J gene: TRBJ1-3
CDR3 length: 16
D gene: .
clone size: .
V gene: TRBV6-4
CDR3 protein: CASPLRGSPVGNTIYF
CDR3 DNA: TGTGCCAGCCCCCTTCGAGGCAGTCCGGTTGGAAACACCATATATTTT

J gene: TRBJ2-3
CDR3 length: 14
D gene: .
clone size: .
V gene: TRBV14
CDR3 protein: CASSQVVGTDTQYF
CDR3 DNA: TGTGCCAGCAGCCAAGTAGTGGGGACAGATACGCAGTATTTT

J gene: TRBJ2-7
CDR3 length: 15
D gene: TRBD1
clone size: .
V gene: TRBV7-3
CDR3 protein: CASSFTTGGIYEQYF
CDR3 DNA: TGTGCCAGCAGCTTTACGACAGGGGGGATTTACGAGCAGTACTTC

J gene: TRBJ2-2
CDR3 length: 12
D gene: .
clone size: few
V gene: TRBV13
CDR3 protein: CASSPWAGELFF
CDR3 DNA: TGTGCCAGCAGCCCCTGGGCCGGGGAGCTGTTTTTT

J gene: TRBJ1-6
CDR3 length: 14
D gene: .
clone size: .
V gene: TRBV30
CDR3 protein: CAWSVVGWNSPLHF
CDR3 DNA: TGTGCCTGGAGTGTCGTGGGGTGGAATTCACCCCTCCACTTT

J gene: TRBJ2-1
CDR3 length: 15
D gene: TRBD1
clone size: .
V gene: TRBV7-3
CDR3 protein: CASSKGAGSPNEQFF
CDR3 DNA: TGTGCCAGCAGTAAGGGGGCCGGTTCCCCAAATGAGCAGTTCTTC

J gene: TRBJ2-7
CDR3 length: 13
D gene: .
clone size: .
V gene: TRBV10-3
CDR3 protein: CAISGQQEYEQYF
CDR3 DNA: TGTGCCATCAGTGGACAACAGGAATACGAGCAGTACTTC

J gene: TRBJ2-5
CDR3 length: 13
D gene: .
clone size: .
V gene: TRBV7-2
CDR3 protein: CASSLTSFGTQYF
CDR3 DNA: TGTGCCAGCAGCTTAACCTCCTTTGGGACCCAGTACTTC

J gene: TRBJ2-3
CDR3 length: 13
D gene: .
clone size: .
V gene: TRBV5-1
CDR3 protein: CASKTYSADTQYF
CDR3 DNA: TGCGCCAGCAAAACTTATTCTGCAGATACGCAGTATTTT

J gene: TRBJ2-5
CDR3 length: 14
D gene: TRBD2
clone size: .
V gene: TRBV5-5
CDR3 protein: CASSPTGGEETQYF
CDR3 DNA: TGTGCCAGCAGCCCAACGGGAGGAGAAGAGACCCAGTACTTC